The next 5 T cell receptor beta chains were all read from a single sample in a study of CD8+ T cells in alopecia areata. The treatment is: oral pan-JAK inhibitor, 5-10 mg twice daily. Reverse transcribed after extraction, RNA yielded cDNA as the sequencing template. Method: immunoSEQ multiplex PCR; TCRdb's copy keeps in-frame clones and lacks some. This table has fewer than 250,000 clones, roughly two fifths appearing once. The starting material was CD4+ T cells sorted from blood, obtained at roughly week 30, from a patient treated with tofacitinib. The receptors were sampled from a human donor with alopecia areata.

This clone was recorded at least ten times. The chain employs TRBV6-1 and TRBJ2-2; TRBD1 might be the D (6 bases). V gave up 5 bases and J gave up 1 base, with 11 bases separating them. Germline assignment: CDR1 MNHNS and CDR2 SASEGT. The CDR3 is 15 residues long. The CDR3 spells CASSPRTVNTGELFF. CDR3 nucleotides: TGTGCCAGCAGTCCCCGGACAGTGAACACCGGGGAGCTGTTTTTT.

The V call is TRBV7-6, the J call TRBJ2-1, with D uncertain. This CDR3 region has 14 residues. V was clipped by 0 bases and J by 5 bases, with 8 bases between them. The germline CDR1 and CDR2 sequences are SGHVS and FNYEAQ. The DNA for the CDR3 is TGTGCCAGCAGCTTAGCGGCACAGCACAATGAGCAGTTCTTC. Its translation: CASSLAAQHNEQFF. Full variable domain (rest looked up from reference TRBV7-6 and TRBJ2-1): GAGVSQSPRYKVTKRGQDVALRCDPISGHVSLYWYRQALGQGPEFLTYFNYEAQQDKSGLPNDRFSAERPEGSISTLTIQRTEQRDSAMYRCASSLAAQHNEQFFGPGTRLTVL.

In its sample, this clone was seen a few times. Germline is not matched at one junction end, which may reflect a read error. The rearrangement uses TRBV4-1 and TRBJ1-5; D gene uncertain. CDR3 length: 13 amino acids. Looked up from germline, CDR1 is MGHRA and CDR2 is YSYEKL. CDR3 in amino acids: CASSPRSNQPQHF. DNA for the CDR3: TGTGCCAGCAGCCCCAGAAGCAATCAGCCCCAGCATTTT.

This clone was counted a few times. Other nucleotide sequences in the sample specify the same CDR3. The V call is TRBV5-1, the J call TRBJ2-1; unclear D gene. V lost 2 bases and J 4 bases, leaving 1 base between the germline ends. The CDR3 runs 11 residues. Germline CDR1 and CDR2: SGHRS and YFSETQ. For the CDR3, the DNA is TGCGCCAGCAGCTTATACAATGAGCAGTTCTTC. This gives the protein CASSLYNEQFF. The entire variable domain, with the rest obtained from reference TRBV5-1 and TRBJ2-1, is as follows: KAGVTQTPRYLIKTRGQQVTLSCSPISGHRSVSWYQQTPGQGLQFLFEYFSETQRNKGNFPGRFSGRQFSNSRSEMNVSTLELGDSALYLCASSLYNEQFFGPGTRLTVL.

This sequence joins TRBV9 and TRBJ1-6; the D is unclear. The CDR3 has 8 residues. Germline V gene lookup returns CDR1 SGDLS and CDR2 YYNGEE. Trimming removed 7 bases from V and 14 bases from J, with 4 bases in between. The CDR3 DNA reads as TGTGCCAGCCAAACCCTCCACTTT. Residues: CASQTLHF. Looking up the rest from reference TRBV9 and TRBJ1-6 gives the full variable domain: DSGVTQTPKHLITATGQRVTLRCSPRSGDLSVYWYQQSLDQGLQFLIQYYNGEERAKGNILERFSAQQFPDLHSELNLSSLELGDSALYFCASQTLHFGNGTRLTVT.